In its sample, the clone carrying this T cell receptor (beta chain) was seen many times. Its antigen is as yet unknown. Other DNA variants within this sample encode the same CDR3. The trim removed 2 bases at V and 0 bases at J, leaving 5 bases unmatched. Germline CDR1 SNHLY, CDR2 FYNNEI. This CDR3 is built from 16 residues. These data originate in a study of metastatic and nonmetastatic thyroid tumors. Looking at the study overall: Patients with malignant and benign thyroid disease provided blood and tumor or nodule tissue, whose repertoires were compared.

General observations from the study: For both blood and tumor, malignant thyroid tumors reportedly showed significantly higher TCR beta diversity than benign nodules did.

Study processing details: Clinicopathological groups differed in CDR3, with these differences serving to build a distant-metastasis classifier for papillary thyroid cancer. TCRdb redid the clone calls on the PCR reads using MiXCR. None of the V and J calls come from the authors' own analysis; TCRdb made them. The data contain over 65,000 clones, 12% of them singletons. None of the patients had undergone any treatment ahead of thyroid surgery. The sequencing input was tumor tissue. The clonotype originates from a female donor with papillary thyroid cancer or a benign thyroid nodule (not recorded which). Some clones in this sample may be carry-over from other donors' samples. The chain has TRBV2 and TRBJ2-7; TRBD2 matches at 9 bases. CDR3 nucleotides: TGTGCCAGCAGTGAACGGAGCGGGGGGAGCTCCTACGAGCAGTACTTC. It translates to CASSERSGGSSYEQYF.